This T cell receptor (beta chain) was identified in a study of CD4 T cells in relation to SARS-CoV-2 and coronaviruses (dated by TCRdb to the early 2020s). About the full investigation: The ViraFEST assay cultured PBMCs with antigen for under 13 days, then sequenced TCR beta CDR3s to find antigen-specific clonal expansions. The Adaptive Biotechnologies TCR-sequencing kit was used to sequence samples from a few pre-COVID donors and the naive versus memory experiments, while other data came from Illumina-based sequencing. An HIV-1 Nef peptide pool or a no-peptide culture served as the negative reference condition. Memory CD4+ T cell crossreactivity between SARS-CoV-2 and common cold coronavirus spike proteins was assessed at the TCR clonotype level in the study. HLA restriction was mapped for shared crossreactive spike epitopes using patient-derived lymphoblastoid cell lines. For other donors in the study, expansion assays were sequenced with a different, Illumina-based TCR-beta assay. What the authors observed across the whole study: The study was constrained by small numbers of patients and of tested TCRs. No donor contributed both pre-pandemic and post-infection samples, which limited tracing the source of pre-existing responses. In roughly two thirds of donors, memory CD4+ clonotypes turned up that crossrecognized SARS-CoV-2 and at least one common cold coronavirus spike. Since the crossreactivity analysis centred on spike protein, crossreactivity against other viral proteins was not assessed. Significantly weaker SARS-CoV-2-driven expansion was shown by crossreactive clones than by monoreactive clones, consistent with antigenic imprinting.

V drops 6 bases and J drops 5 bases, leaving 7 bases in between. Taken from the germline V gene, the CDR1 and CDR2 loops are MNHEY and SVGEGT. From cysteine to phenylalanine, the CDR3 is 11 amino acids long. Here the CDR3 DNA is all that survives: 33 bases in frame from base 1. CD4+ T cells from unexposed donors were collected before the COVID-19 pandemic (2011-2018). After more than 9 days of culture, CD4+ T cells were isolated with the EasySep CD4+ T cell isolation kit. Unexposed donor CD4+ T cells were tested for reactivity to SARS-CoV-2 S and N and four common cold coronavirus spike pools, as cell number allowed. Each well received 2.2 million or so PBMCs, cultured in IMDM supplemented with approximately 4.5% human AB serum and 9.5 to 10 IU/ml IL-2. Half of the culture medium was replaced with fresh IL-2-containing medium on days 3 and 7. Each peptide culture condition was generally run in triplicate replicate wells. The leukapheresis product used for the unexposed donors was purchased from a commercial source. Ficoll-Paque PLUS gradient centrifugation was used to isolate PBMCs from leukapheresis product or whole blood. PBMCs were either cryopreserved at -140 degrees C or used fresh in the expansion assay. The QIAamp Micro DNA Kit was used to extract genomic DNA from the CD4+ T cells.

The method was the immunoSEQ multiplex PCR assay. Per the original workflow: During preprocessing, nonproductive sequences were removed, along with CDR3s that did not begin with C, did not end with F or W, or were shorter than 7 amino acids. Antigen-specific clonotypes were called with the MANAFEST web app, based on expansion relative to reference and other culture wells. To be counted as positive, a clone had to show significant expansion compared with the reference culture, at an FDR below 0.05, in 2 of 3 replicate wells. Positive clones also required significant expansion versus all other tandem wells and an odds ratio above 5. Pairwise Levenshtein distance, computed with the stringdist R package after three terminal residues were trimmed from each end, was used as the measure of CDR3 homology. In its TCRdb copy, this immuneACCESS table keeps in-frame sequences only and misses some clones. Where compared with another copy, unresolved V genes explain less than half of these, and the others have no known cause. That table furnishes V, J and clone size, whereas the DNA furnished D and trimming. Here the sample has more than 25,000 clones; around 75% occur a single time. Approximately 13% of the sample is held by the ten biggest clonotypes.

A word on this clone: Its antigen remains undetermined. Base qualities are not provided; no much larger clone lies one nucleotide away.

The chain was built from TRBV6-2 or TRBV6-3 and TRBJ1-1; D gene: possibly TRBD1, on 5 matching bases. The TCR comes from a human donor in good health. Source material: CD4+ T cells from PBMCs, cultured in vitro. The CDR3 protein is CASSRQTEAFF. The nucleotide sequence reads as follows: TGTGCCAGCAGCCGACAGACTGAAGCTTTCTTT.